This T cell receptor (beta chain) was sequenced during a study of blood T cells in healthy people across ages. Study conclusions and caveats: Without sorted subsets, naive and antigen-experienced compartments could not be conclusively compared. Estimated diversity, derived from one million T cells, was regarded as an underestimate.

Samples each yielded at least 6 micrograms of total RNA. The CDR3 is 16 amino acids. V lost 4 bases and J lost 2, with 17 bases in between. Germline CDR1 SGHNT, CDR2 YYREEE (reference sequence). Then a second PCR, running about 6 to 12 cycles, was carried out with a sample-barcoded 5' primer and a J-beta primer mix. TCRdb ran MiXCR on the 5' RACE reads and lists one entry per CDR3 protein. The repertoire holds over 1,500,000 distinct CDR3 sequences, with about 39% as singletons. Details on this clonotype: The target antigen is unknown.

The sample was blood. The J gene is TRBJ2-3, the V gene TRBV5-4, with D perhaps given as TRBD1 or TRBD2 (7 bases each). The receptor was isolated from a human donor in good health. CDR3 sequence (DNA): TGTGCCAGCAGCCGGGGAGGGGGCGTCTACACAGATACGCAGTATTTT. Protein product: CASSRGGGVYTDTQYF. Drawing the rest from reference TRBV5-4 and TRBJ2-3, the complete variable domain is ETGVTQSPTHLIKTRGQQVTLRCSSQSGHNTVSWYQQALGQGPQFIFQYYREEENGRGNFPPRFSGLQFPNYSSELNVNALELDDSALYLCASSRGGGVYTDTQYFGPGTRLTVL.